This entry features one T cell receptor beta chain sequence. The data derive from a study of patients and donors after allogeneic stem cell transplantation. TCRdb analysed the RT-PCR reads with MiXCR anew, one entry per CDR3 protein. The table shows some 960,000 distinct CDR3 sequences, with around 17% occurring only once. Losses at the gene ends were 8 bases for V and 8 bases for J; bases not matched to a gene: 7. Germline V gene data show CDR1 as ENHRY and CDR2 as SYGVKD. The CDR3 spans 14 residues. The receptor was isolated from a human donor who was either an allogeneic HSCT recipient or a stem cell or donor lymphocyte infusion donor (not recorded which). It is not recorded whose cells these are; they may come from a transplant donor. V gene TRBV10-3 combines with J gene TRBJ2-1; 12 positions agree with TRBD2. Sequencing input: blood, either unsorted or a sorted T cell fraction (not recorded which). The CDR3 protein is CAISGLAGTDEQFF. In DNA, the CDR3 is TGTGCCATCTCCGGACTAGCGGGAACCGATGAGCAGTTCTTC.